The rows below give T cell receptor beta chains drawn from one sample of a study of blood T cell repertoires in COVID-19. Some clones are missing from TCRdb's copy, which holds only in-frame ones; the method was immunoSEQ multiplex PCR. This table has fewer than 500,000 clones, roughly 90% appearing once. Sequencing was done on a sample of PBMCs or T cells enriched from blood (not recorded which). The receptors were gathered from a woman under 30 who had recovered from COVID-19. Each CDR3 is given with its conserved first and last residue. The D gene is left open where the match is weak. Size is omitted from some rows. Given values are once, few, many or a class for expanded clones.

clone size: .
D gene: TRBD1
V gene: TRBV7-9
J gene: TRBJ2-7
CDR3 DNA: TGTGCCAGCAGCCTAGGGACAGGTACCTACGAGCAGTACTTC
CDR3 protein: CASSLGTGTYEQYF

clone size: .
D gene: TRBD1
V gene: TRBV5-6
J gene: TRBJ2-7
CDR3 DNA: TGTGCCAGCAGCTTGGGGGTCAGGACAGGGAATTACGAGCAGTACTTC
CDR3 protein: CASSLGVRTGNYEQYF

clone size: .
D gene: .
V gene: TRBV3-1/TRBV3-2
J gene: TRBJ1-1
CDR3 DNA: TGTGCCAGCAGCCGTCAAGGGGCCGGCGGCACTGAAGCTTTCTTT
CDR3 protein: CASSRQGAGGTEAFF

clone size: few
D gene: .
V gene: TRBV29-1
J gene: TRBJ1-1
CDR3 DNA: TGCAGCGCCCTTCACCGACGGATTCAGGATTCGAGGGCCACTGAAGCTTTCTTT
CDR3 protein: CSALHRRIQDSRATEAFF

clone size: once
D gene: .
V gene: TRBV11-2
J gene: TRBJ1-4
CDR3 DNA: TGTGCCAGCAGCTTAGATAAGGCGGGTAGAGTGTTTTTT
CDR3 protein: CASSLDKAGRVFF

clone size: .
D gene: .
V gene: TRBV7-8
J gene: TRBJ1-1
CDR3 DNA: TGTGCCAGCGGGGGGTATATGAACACTGAAGCTTTCTTT
CDR3 protein: CASGGYMNTEAFF

clone size: .
D gene: .
V gene: TRBV4-1
J gene: TRBJ2-3
CDR3 DNA: TGCGCCAGCAGCCCTCCCAGGGGAAGCACAGATACGCAGTATTTT
CDR3 protein: CASSPPRGSTDTQYF

clone size: .
D gene: .
V gene: TRBV27
J gene: TRBJ1-2
CDR3 DNA: TGTGCCAGCAGTTTCTACGGACAGACCTCGACACACTATGGCTACACCTTC
CDR3 protein: CASSFYGQTSTHYGYTF

clone size: once
D gene: TRBD1
V gene: TRBV30
J gene: TRBJ2-1
CDR3 DNA: TGTGCCTGGAGATTCATGACAGGGGGCGACGAGCAGTTCTTC
CDR3 protein: CAWRFMTGGDEQFF

clone size: .
D gene: TRBD1
V gene: TRBV7-8
J gene: TRBJ1-5
CDR3 DNA: TGTGCCAGCAGCTCCCCTATGGGGGGGACAGGGAGCAATCAGCCCCAGCATTTT
CDR3 protein: CASSSPMGGTGSNQPQHF

clone size: .
D gene: TRBD1
V gene: TRBV5-1
J gene: TRBJ1-2
CDR3 DNA: TGCGCCAGCAGCCCAGGGACAGGGGATGGCTACACCTTC
CDR3 protein: CASSPGTGDGYTF

clone size: .
D gene: .
V gene: TRBV28
J gene: TRBJ1-4
CDR3 DNA: TGTGCCAGCAGGGGGCAAATTAATGAAAAACTGTTTTTT
CDR3 protein: CASRGQINEKLFF

clone size: .
D gene: .
V gene: TRBV3-1/TRBV3-2
J gene: TRBJ1-1
CDR3 DNA: TGTGCCAGCAGCCAAGATCCGGGGGATCCGCTACCGGTCTTT
CDR3 protein: CASSQDPGDPLPVF

clone size: .
D gene: .
V gene: TRBV6-5
J gene: TRBJ1-2
CDR3 DNA: TGTGCCAGCAGTTACTCGATCAGGTTCAGCTATGGCTACACCTTC
CDR3 protein: CASSYSIRFSYGYTF

clone size: .
D gene: TRBD1
V gene: TRBV2
J gene: TRBJ1-5
CDR3 DNA: TGTGCCAGCAGCGCGGACAGGGAGGGCAATCAGCCCCAGCATTTT
CDR3 protein: CASSADREGNQPQHF

clone size: .
D gene: .
V gene: TRBV5-1
J gene: TRBJ2-3
CDR3 DNA: TGCGCCAGCAGCTTAGGGGGAACCGACACAGATACGCAGTATTTT
CDR3 protein: CASSLGGTDTDTQYF

clone size: .
D gene: TRBD1
V gene: TRBV19
J gene: TRBJ1-3
CDR3 DNA: TGTGCCAGTAGTGTAGGACAGGGACACGGAAACACCATATATTTT
CDR3 protein: CASSVGQGHGNTIYF

clone size: .
D gene: .
V gene: TRBV7-2
J gene: TRBJ1-1
CDR3 DNA: TGTGCCAGCAGCCTCGACAGTTACATGAACACTGAAGCTTTCTTT
CDR3 protein: CASSLDSYMNTEAFF

clone size: once
D gene: .
V gene: TRBV12-3/TRBV12-4
J gene: TRBJ1-1
CDR3 DNA: TGTGCCAGCAGTGGCAGGGTTGGGACTGAAGCTTTCTTT
CDR3 protein: CASSGRVGTEAFF

clone size: .
D gene: .
V gene: TRBV5-8
J gene: TRBJ2-5
CDR3 DNA: TGTGCCAGCAGCCTCGACAGTAAGACGGAGACCCAGTACTTC
CDR3 protein: CASSLDSKTETQYF

clone size: .
D gene: .
V gene: TRBV19
J gene: TRBJ2-6
CDR3 DNA: TGTGCCAGTACTAGTACTAAGGGGATCCCTGGGGCCAACGTCCTGACTTTC
CDR3 protein: CASTSTKGIPGANVLTF

clone size: .
D gene: .
V gene: TRBV14
J gene: TRBJ2-7
CDR3 DNA: TGTGCCAGCAGCCAAGATTGGGGGCCCTACGAGCAGTACTTC
CDR3 protein: CASSQDWGPYEQYF

clone size: .
D gene: .
V gene: TRBV3-1/TRBV3-2
J gene: TRBJ1-6
CDR3 DNA: TGTGCCAGCAGCCAATTTCCGGGTAATAATTCACCCCTCCACTTT
CDR3 protein: CASSQFPGNNSPLHF

clone size: once
D gene: TRBD1
V gene: TRBV18
J gene: TRBJ2-1
CDR3 DNA: TGTGCCAGCTCACTATTCGACAGGGGAGGCGGTGAGCAGTTCTTC
CDR3 protein: CASSLFDRGGGEQFF